Here is one T cell receptor beta chain with its context. Its matching antigen is unknown. Investigators reverse transcribed all isolated RNA, so they sequenced expressed TCRB transcripts. Sequenced by immunoSEQ multiplex PCR; TCRdb stores in-frame clones only, minus some. Altogether some 44,000 clones are present, under 65% being singletons, with the ten largest covering more than 2%. The germline V gene has CDR1 SGHTA and CDR2 FQGNSA. Trimming pared 4 bases from V and 3 bases from J, leaving 10 bases between. The CDR3 has 13 amino acids. Per donor, one heparinised blood draw averaged about 116 mL. Sorting produced populations that all topped 95% purity. The entry originates in a study of beta chain features in type 1 diabetes. Broader study findings: People with Type 1 diabetes carried modestly yet significantly shorter TCRB CDR3s in all four CD4+ subsets. Cells with high TCR expression could be over-represented by cDNA sequencing.

The rearrangement links TRBV7-2 to TRBJ2-7; tentatively, D is TRBD2 (5 bases). The specimen sequenced was Tregs from blood. This sequence originates from a young woman in good health. CDR3 sequence reads: CASSSTRGYEQYF. CDR3 sequence (DNA): TGTGCCAGCAGCTCTACCCGGGGCTACGAGCAGTACTTC.